This T cell receptor (beta chain) was recorded in a study of early T cells in non-severe SARS-CoV-2 infection (dated by TCRdb to the early 2020s). At the level of the whole study: Because TCR sequencing relied on bulk RNA taken from unsorted whole blood, pairing of alpha and beta chains was not possible.

As to this clonotype: Its specific antigen is unknown. No clone much larger than this one lies a single base away; base qualities are absent.

The CDR3 goes from the cysteine to the phenylalanine over 13 residues. Just the 39-base CDR3 DNA is kept, in frame starting at base 1. The V and J ends are trimmed by 6 bases and 5 bases, leaving 13 bases between them. CDR1 SEHNR and CDR2 FQNEAQ were looked up in the germline V gene (reference sequence). Library preparation used 5' RACE. Sequencing relied on a NextSeq 500. To correct for sequencing error and PCR bias, the TCR library protocol tagged individual cDNA molecules with unique molecular identifiers. Both TCR alpha and beta chains were sequenced, and tight co-correlation was observed between alpha and beta sequence abundances in each sample. The authors' pipeline ran thus. Decombinator V4 was used to perform V gene, J gene and CDR3 annotation of TCR sequences. TCRs were defined as expanded if a significant change between any two time points was detected under a Poisson model with p below 0.0001. TCR abundances were normalised to the total number of TCRs sequenced in each sample and reported as counts per million. MAIT TCRs were defined by TRAV1-2 paired with TRAJ12, TRAJ20 or TRAJ33, and iNKT TCRs by TRAV10 paired with TRAJ18. VDJdb, accessed 1 November 2021, was searched for CMV, EBV and SARS-CoV-2 annotated TCRs, excluding TCRs annotated for multiple antigens. TCRdb ran its own pipeline on the public reads, namely fastp trimming at Q25 and MiXCR clone calling, and kept in-frame beta chains. Identical CDR3 proteins give one entry, which carries the most common genes and DNA. These V and J calls rely on TCRdb rather than the paper's analysis. The sample data list approximately 66,000 distinct CDR3 sequences, and roughly 13% of these were observed just once. Of the sample, 5% to 5.5% is held by the ten largest clones.

A case-control design nested within a healthcare worker cohort in London, UK, was used, with weekly nasopharyngeal swab PCR tests and blood sampling performed. Healthcare workers were enrolled in the week of the UK lockdown, from 23 to 31 March 2020, and were followed every week for up to about 15 weeks. Summary of the overall study and its limitations: Matching against VDJdb was skewed toward anti-spike CD8 responses, likely underestimated virus-specific expansions, and missed private and CD4 specificities.

This clonotype was obtained from an adult who was a healthcare worker with PCR-confirmed SARS-CoV-2 infection or an uninfected control (not recorded which). Sequenced: whole blood. Recombination linked TRBV7-9 to TRBJ1-1; the best D guess is TRBD1, with 6 bases matching. The nucleotide sequence is given as TGTGCCAGCAGAGCCACAGGGAGGACTGAAGCTTTCTTT. Its product reads: CASRATGRTEAFF.